A selection of T cell receptor beta chains follows, all from one sample in a study of cytomegalovirus exposure and HLA in healthy donors. Method: immunoSEQ multiplex PCR; TCRdb's copy keeps in-frame clones and lacks some. The profile covers approximately 170,000 clones, with about 85% appearing a single time and 1% taken by the ten largest. Sequencing input: PBMCs. These receptors were taken from a boy aged 2 to 10 in good health and CMV-seronegative. CDR3s include the opening cysteine and the closing phenylalanine or tryptophan. A D gene is named only where the DNA matches it firmly. Rows give clone size only sometimes, using once, few, many, or a class for an expanded clone.

abundance: -
j_gene: TRBJ2-2
d_gene: -
v_gene: TRBV9
CDR3nt: TGTGCCAGCAGCGTAGCAAGGAGTACCGGGGAGCTGTTTTTT
CDR3aa: CASSVARSTGELFF

abundance: -
j_gene: TRBJ1-2
d_gene: -
v_gene: TRBV27
CDR3nt: TGTGCCAGCAGACTACAGGGAGCCCCCTCCTATGGCTACACCTTC
CDR3aa: CASRLQGAPSYGYTF

abundance: -
j_gene: TRBJ2-3
d_gene: TRBD2
v_gene: TRBV30
CDR3nt: TGTGCCTGGACTGGGACTAGCGGGAGGGGAGATACGCAGTATTTT
CDR3aa: CAWTGTSGRGDTQYF

abundance: -
j_gene: TRBJ1-2
d_gene: -
v_gene: TRBV29-1
CDR3nt: TGCAACCAACGTAGGAGACGGCCACTTTCCCCACTTAACTATGGCTACACCTTC
CDR3aa: CNQRRRRPLSPLNYGYTF

abundance: -
j_gene: TRBJ1-1
d_gene: -
v_gene: TRBV30
CDR3nt: TGTGCCTGGAGTGTACTTGGTAACACTGAAGCTTTCTTT
CDR3aa: CAWSVLGNTEAFF

abundance: -
j_gene: TRBJ1-2
d_gene: -
v_gene: TRBV6-6
CDR3nt: TGTGCCAGCAGTTACTCCACAGCCTATGGCTACACCTTC
CDR3aa: CASSYSTAYGYTF

abundance: -
j_gene: TRBJ1-1
d_gene: TRBD1
v_gene: TRBV2
CDR3nt: TGTGCCAGCACTCGACAGGGAGAGGACACTGAAGCTTTCTTT
CDR3aa: CASTRQGEDTEAFF

abundance: -
j_gene: TRBJ1-2
d_gene: -
v_gene: TRBV2
CDR3nt: TGTGCCAGCAGTGGAGCGGGCCACTATGGCTACACCTTC
CDR3aa: CASSGAGHYGYTF

abundance: -
j_gene: TRBJ2-1
d_gene: -
v_gene: TRBV5-1
CDR3nt: TGCGCCAGCAGCTTGGAAGCAGGGCCCTACAATGAGCAGTTCTTC
CDR3aa: CASSLEAGPYNEQFF

abundance: -
j_gene: TRBJ1-2
d_gene: -
v_gene: TRBV28
CDR3nt: TGTGCCAGCAGTCGCCTACAGGTGCCCCCCTATGGCTACACCTTC
CDR3aa: CASSRLQVPPYGYTF

abundance: -
j_gene: TRBJ1-3
d_gene: -
v_gene: TRBV7-9
CDR3nt: TGTGCCAGCAGCTCCCGAAGGGGGACACGCTCTGGAAACACCATATATTTT
CDR3aa: CASSSRRGTRSGNTIYF

abundance: -
j_gene: TRBJ2-1
d_gene: TRBD2
v_gene: TRBV7-2
CDR3nt: TGTGCCAGCAGCTCCGGACTAGCGTTGTACAATGAGCAGTTCTTC
CDR3aa: CASSSGLALYNEQFF

abundance: -
j_gene: TRBJ1-6
d_gene: TRBD1
v_gene: TRBV10-3
CDR3nt: TGTGCCATCAGCGGCTCGGGACAGGGAAATTCACCCCTCCACTTT
CDR3aa: CAISGSGQGNSPLHF

abundance: -
j_gene: TRBJ2-4
d_gene: TRBD1
v_gene: TRBV2
CDR3nt: TGTGCCAGCAGCCGACAGGGATTGGTAGCCAAAAACATTCAGTACTTC
CDR3aa: CASSRQGLVAKNIQYF

abundance: -
j_gene: TRBJ1-2
d_gene: -
v_gene: TRBV5-1
CDR3nt: TGCGCCAGCAGCTTGGACGGCTATGGCTACACCTTC
CDR3aa: CASSLDGYGYTF

abundance: -
j_gene: TRBJ1-1
d_gene: -
v_gene: TRBV11-2
CDR3nt: TGTGCCAGCAGCTCTACAGGGTGGGGCACTGAAGCTTTCTTT
CDR3aa: CASSSTGWGTEAFF

abundance: few
j_gene: TRBJ2-3
d_gene: TRBD2
v_gene: TRBV2
CDR3nt: TGTGCCAGCAGCCCCGGGACTAGCGGGAGGTCAGATACGCAGTATTTT
CDR3aa: CASSPGTSGRSDTQYF

abundance: -
j_gene: TRBJ1-2
d_gene: TRBD1
v_gene: TRBV5-5
CDR3nt: TGTGCCAGCAGCTCCTTGAGGATCGACAGGGGGCCTCCTAACTATGGCTACACCTTC
CDR3aa: CASSSLRIDRGPPNYGYTF

abundance: -
j_gene: TRBJ2-3
d_gene: TRBD2
v_gene: TRBV28
CDR3nt: TGTGCCAGCAGCTCGGGACTAGCGGATACAGATACGCAGTATTTT
CDR3aa: CASSSGLADTDTQYF

abundance: -
j_gene: TRBJ2-7
d_gene: -
v_gene: TRBV15
CDR3nt: TGTGCCACCAGCAGAGATTTGGGCACCTCCTACGAGCAGTACTTC
CDR3aa: CATSRDLGTSYEQYF

abundance: -
j_gene: TRBJ1-1
d_gene: TRBD1
v_gene: TRBV27
CDR3nt: TGTGCCAGCAGTTTAAACAGGGGCTCGACTGAAGCTTTCTTT
CDR3aa: CASSLNRGSTEAFF

abundance: once
j_gene: TRBJ2-7
d_gene: -
v_gene: TRBV4-1
CDR3nt: TGCGCCAGCAGCCAACGACTTAGCTACGAGCAGTACTTC
CDR3aa: CASSQRLSYEQYF

abundance: few
j_gene: TRBJ2-7
d_gene: TRBD2
v_gene: TRBV15
CDR3nt: TGTGCCACCAGATTCCTAGCGGGGGAGACCTACGAGCAGTACTTC
CDR3aa: CATRFLAGETYEQYF

abundance: -
j_gene: TRBJ2-7
d_gene: -
v_gene: TRBV6-1
CDR3nt: TGTGCCAGCAGTGAAACAGGGAGTACCTACGAGCAGTACTTC
CDR3aa: CASSETGSTYEQYF

abundance: -
j_gene: TRBJ1-2
d_gene: -
v_gene: TRBV5-1
CDR3nt: TGCGCCAGCAGCTTGGAAGGGGGATATGGCTACACCTTC
CDR3aa: CASSLEGGYGYTF

abundance: -
j_gene: TRBJ2-7
d_gene: -
v_gene: TRBV6-1
CDR3nt: TGTGCCAGCAGTGAAGAAGGGGGAGTGACGCATTTCTCCTACGAGCAGTACTTC
CDR3aa: CASSEEGGVTHFSYEQYF

abundance: -
j_gene: TRBJ1-1
d_gene: -
v_gene: TRBV6-5
CDR3nt: TGTGCCAGCAGTTACGGGTTTTTAGCGGATACTGAAGCTTTCTTT
CDR3aa: CASSYGFLADTEAFF

abundance: -
j_gene: TRBJ1-1
d_gene: TRBD1
v_gene: TRBV5-4
CDR3nt: TGTGCCAGCAGCTTGTACAGGGGAGTGAACACTGAAGCTTTCTTT
CDR3aa: CASSLYRGVNTEAFF

abundance: -
j_gene: TRBJ2-7
d_gene: TRBD1
v_gene: TRBV6-6
CDR3nt: TGTGCCAGCTCAGACAGGGTAGGCGAGCAGTACTTC
CDR3aa: CASSDRVGEQYF

abundance: -
j_gene: TRBJ2-4
d_gene: TRBD1
v_gene: TRBV5-5
CDR3nt: TGTGCCAGCAGCTCCGGGACAGGGATAGCCAAAAACATTCAGTACTTC
CDR3aa: CASSSGTGIAKNIQYF

abundance: -
j_gene: TRBJ2-3
d_gene: -
v_gene: TRBV19
CDR3nt: TGTGCCAGTAGTATAAACAGGGGCACAGATACGCAGTATTTT
CDR3aa: CASSINRGTDTQYF

abundance: -
j_gene: TRBJ2-7
d_gene: TRBD1
v_gene: TRBV6-5
CDR3nt: TGTGCCAGCAGTCGCGACAGGGTCGGCGACGAGCAGTACTTC
CDR3aa: CASSRDRVGDEQYF

abundance: -
j_gene: TRBJ2-2
d_gene: -
v_gene: TRBV30
CDR3nt: TGTGCCTGGAGTGGGGCAGGCGGGTGGGCCACCGGGGAGCTGTTTTTT
CDR3aa: CAWSGAGGWATGELFF

abundance: once
j_gene: TRBJ1-6
d_gene: -
v_gene: TRBV28
CDR3nt: TGTGCCAGCAGTTTAAGAGGTTTGGGTTCACCCCTCCACTTT
CDR3aa: CASSLRGLGSPLHF

abundance: -
j_gene: TRBJ1-1
d_gene: TRBD1
v_gene: TRBV28
CDR3nt: TGTGCCAGCAGTTTCTTGGACAGGGAAGGGACTGAAGCTTTCTTT
CDR3aa: CASSFLDREGTEAFF

abundance: -
j_gene: TRBJ2-3
d_gene: TRBD2
v_gene: TRBV2
CDR3nt: TGTGCCAGCAGTCTAGCGGGGGGGCAGTTGACAGATACGCAGTATTTT
CDR3aa: CASSLAGGQLTDTQYF

abundance: once
j_gene: TRBJ1-1
d_gene: TRBD1
v_gene: TRBV13
CDR3nt: TGTGCCAGCAGCTTAGGGACAGGGGGTATTGGCACTGAAGCTTTCTTT
CDR3aa: CASSLGTGGIGTEAFF

abundance: -
j_gene: TRBJ2-5
d_gene: TRBD2
v_gene: TRBV30
CDR3nt: TGTGCCTGGAGCGTCCTAGCGGGGGGAGAGACCCAGTACTTC
CDR3aa: CAWSVLAGGETQYF

abundance: -
j_gene: TRBJ2-7
d_gene: -
v_gene: TRBV11-2
CDR3nt: TGTGCCAGCAGCTTAGGAGGGCTAACCTACGAGCAGTACTTC
CDR3aa: CASSLGGLTYEQYF

abundance: -
j_gene: TRBJ1-2
d_gene: -
v_gene: TRBV15
CDR3nt: TGTGCCACCAGCAGAGATAGTAGCAGTGGTGGCTACACCTTC
CDR3aa: CATSRDSSSGGYTF

abundance: once
j_gene: TRBJ2-5
d_gene: -
v_gene: TRBV5-1
CDR3nt: TGCGCCAGCAGCGCAGGACATCACCAAGAGACCCAGTACTTC
CDR3aa: CASSAGHHQETQYF

abundance: -
j_gene: TRBJ1-1
d_gene: -
v_gene: TRBV15
CDR3nt: TGTGCCACCAGCAAGGGAGGGCAGAACACTGAAGCTTTCTTT
CDR3aa: CATSKGGQNTEAFF

abundance: -
j_gene: TRBJ1-2
d_gene: -
v_gene: TRBV5-5
CDR3nt: TGTGCCAGCACGGCTGAAGGGGGTCCCTATGGCTACACCTTC
CDR3aa: CASTAEGGPYGYTF

abundance: few
j_gene: TRBJ2-7
d_gene: TRBD1
v_gene: TRBV29-1
CDR3nt: TGCAGCGTGGGGACAGGGTCCTACGAGCAGTACTTC
CDR3aa: CSVGTGSYEQYF

abundance: -
j_gene: TRBJ2-2
d_gene: TRBD1
v_gene: TRBV9
CDR3nt: TGTGCCAGCAGCGCCGCTTGGACAGGGATCGGCGGGGAGCTGTTTTTT
CDR3aa: CASSAAWTGIGGELFF

abundance: -
j_gene: TRBJ1-1
d_gene: -
v_gene: TRBV28
CDR3nt: TGTGCCACCAGACCGACACCCCCCGCCACTGAAGCTTTCTTT
CDR3aa: CATRPTPPATEAFF

abundance: few
j_gene: TRBJ2-3
d_gene: TRBD1
v_gene: TRBV7-3
CDR3nt: TGTGCCAGCAGCTTATCTGGGACAGGGGCGACAGATACGCAGTATTTT
CDR3aa: CASSLSGTGATDTQYF

abundance: -
j_gene: TRBJ2-7
d_gene: TRBD2
v_gene: TRBV7-9
CDR3nt: TGTGCCAGCAGCTTAGGGGTAGCGGGCGGCGAATACGAGCAGTACTTC
CDR3aa: CASSLGVAGGEYEQYF

abundance: -
j_gene: TRBJ2-5
d_gene: TRBD1
v_gene: TRBV29-1
CDR3nt: TGCAGCGGGAGACAGGGGGCGACTGAGACCCAGTACTTC
CDR3aa: CSGRQGATETQYF

abundance: -
j_gene: TRBJ1-2
d_gene: -
v_gene: TRBV29-1
CDR3nt: TGCAGCGTTGACAGGCATCTCGGGGACTACACCTTC
CDR3aa: CSVDRHLGDYTF